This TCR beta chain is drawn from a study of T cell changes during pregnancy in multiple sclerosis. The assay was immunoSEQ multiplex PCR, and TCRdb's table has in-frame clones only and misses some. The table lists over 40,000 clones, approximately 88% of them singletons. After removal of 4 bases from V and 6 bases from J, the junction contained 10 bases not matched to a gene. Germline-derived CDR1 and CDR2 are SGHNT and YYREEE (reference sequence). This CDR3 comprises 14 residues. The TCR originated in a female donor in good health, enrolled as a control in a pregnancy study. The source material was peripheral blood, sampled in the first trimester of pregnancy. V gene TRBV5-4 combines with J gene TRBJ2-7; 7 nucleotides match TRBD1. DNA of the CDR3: TGTGCCAGCAGCGAAGTCGGGACAGTCCTCGAGCAGTACTTC. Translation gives CASSEVGTVLEQYF.